Below, 5 T cell receptor beta chains from the same sample are listed, as sequenced in a study of T cell clonality in common variable immunodeficiency. Broader study findings: Common variable immunodeficiency TCR beta sequences reportedly had fewer deletions and N-nucleotide insertions.

For these TCRs, the target antigens are not known. TCRdb's table, derived via immunoSEQ multiplex PCR, lists solely in-frame clones and lacks some. The sample yields 25,000 to 35,000 clones, without any singletons. The sequencing input was peripheral blood mononuclear cells. The receptors shown here come from a human donor with common variable immunodeficiency.

A few counts support this clone. The read is 3 residues too short to cover the CDR3 end, so that end is filled in from the germline J gene. This chain connects TRBV19 to TRBJ1-6; a weak D match, TRBD1 (5 bases). The V and J ends lost 3 bases and 7 bases respectively, with 25 bases between them. Germline loops: CDR1 LNHDA, CDR2 SQIVND (reference sequence). The CDR3 has 19 residues. The CDR3 loop reads CASSILVGTGYFSNSPLHF. The sequenced CDR3 bases are TGTGCCAGTAGTATTCTGGTCGGGACTGGCTATTTCAGCAATTCACCC.

Ten or more counts support this clone. The read comes to an end 3 residues before the CDR3 does, leaving the germline J gene to fill in the end. This chain connects TRBV7-9 to TRBJ2-3, with TRBD2 identical over 7 bases. The V and J ends lost 5 bases and 3 bases, in that order; junction bases with no gene match: 8. CDR1 is SEHNR and CDR2 is FQNEAQ in the germline V gene (reference sequence). This CDR3 is 15 amino acids long. The part of the CDR3 DNA that was read is TGTGCCAGCAGCCAAGAACGGGGGGAGACAGATACG. Its translation is CASSQERGETDT. The CDR3, in full, reads CASSQERGETDTQYF.

This clone was observed many times. Read sequence stops 3 residues before the CDR3 end, and the germline J gene provides the missing end. V and J are TRBV20-1 and TRBJ2-4, with TRBD1 as a possible D gene (6 bases). Germline CDR1 DFQATT, CDR2 SNEGSKA (reference sequence). This CDR3 contains 13 residues. With 5 bases removed from V and 0 bases from J, the gap between germline ends came to 8 bases. The CDR3 sequence is CSAGRGAKNIQYF. CDR3 bases read: TGCAGTGCTGGCAGGGGAGCCAAAAACATT.

Notes on this clone: The CDR3 is cut off 3 residues early in the read; its end comes from the germline J gene. J is TRBJ1-2 and V is TRBV7-9; TRBD1 agrees at 8 bases. This CDR3 comprises 14 residues. Germline CDR1 is SEHNR and CDR2 is FQNEAQ (reference sequence). With V trimmed by 6 bases and J by 6 bases, 9 bases remained unmatched. This chain's CDR3 is CASRVGSGGHGYTF. The CDR3 DNA, read in part, is TGTGCCAGCAGGGTCGGGTCAGGGGGCCATGGC. Using reference TRBV7-9 and TRBJ1-2 for the parts outside the CDR3, the full variable domain is DTGVSQNPRHKITKRGQNVTFRCDPISEHNRLYWYRQTLGQGPEFLTYFQNEAQLEKSRLLSDRFSAERPKGSFSTLEIQRTEQGDSAMYLCASRVGSGGHGYTFGSGTRLTVV.

This clone was seen more than once but under ten times. Coverage ceases 3 residues before the CDR3 finishes, and the germline J gene fills in the end. The chain links TRBV18 to TRBJ2-3, with 10 bases aligning to TRBD1. The CDR3 runs to 16 residues. J gave up 3 bases and V 3 bases, and 6 bases lay outside the gene matches. Germline loops: CDR1 KGHSH, CDR2 LQKENI. CDR3 region: CASSPATGGLTDTQYF. Incomplete CDR3 DNA: TGTGCCAGCTCACCTGCGACAGGGGGCCTTACAGATACG.